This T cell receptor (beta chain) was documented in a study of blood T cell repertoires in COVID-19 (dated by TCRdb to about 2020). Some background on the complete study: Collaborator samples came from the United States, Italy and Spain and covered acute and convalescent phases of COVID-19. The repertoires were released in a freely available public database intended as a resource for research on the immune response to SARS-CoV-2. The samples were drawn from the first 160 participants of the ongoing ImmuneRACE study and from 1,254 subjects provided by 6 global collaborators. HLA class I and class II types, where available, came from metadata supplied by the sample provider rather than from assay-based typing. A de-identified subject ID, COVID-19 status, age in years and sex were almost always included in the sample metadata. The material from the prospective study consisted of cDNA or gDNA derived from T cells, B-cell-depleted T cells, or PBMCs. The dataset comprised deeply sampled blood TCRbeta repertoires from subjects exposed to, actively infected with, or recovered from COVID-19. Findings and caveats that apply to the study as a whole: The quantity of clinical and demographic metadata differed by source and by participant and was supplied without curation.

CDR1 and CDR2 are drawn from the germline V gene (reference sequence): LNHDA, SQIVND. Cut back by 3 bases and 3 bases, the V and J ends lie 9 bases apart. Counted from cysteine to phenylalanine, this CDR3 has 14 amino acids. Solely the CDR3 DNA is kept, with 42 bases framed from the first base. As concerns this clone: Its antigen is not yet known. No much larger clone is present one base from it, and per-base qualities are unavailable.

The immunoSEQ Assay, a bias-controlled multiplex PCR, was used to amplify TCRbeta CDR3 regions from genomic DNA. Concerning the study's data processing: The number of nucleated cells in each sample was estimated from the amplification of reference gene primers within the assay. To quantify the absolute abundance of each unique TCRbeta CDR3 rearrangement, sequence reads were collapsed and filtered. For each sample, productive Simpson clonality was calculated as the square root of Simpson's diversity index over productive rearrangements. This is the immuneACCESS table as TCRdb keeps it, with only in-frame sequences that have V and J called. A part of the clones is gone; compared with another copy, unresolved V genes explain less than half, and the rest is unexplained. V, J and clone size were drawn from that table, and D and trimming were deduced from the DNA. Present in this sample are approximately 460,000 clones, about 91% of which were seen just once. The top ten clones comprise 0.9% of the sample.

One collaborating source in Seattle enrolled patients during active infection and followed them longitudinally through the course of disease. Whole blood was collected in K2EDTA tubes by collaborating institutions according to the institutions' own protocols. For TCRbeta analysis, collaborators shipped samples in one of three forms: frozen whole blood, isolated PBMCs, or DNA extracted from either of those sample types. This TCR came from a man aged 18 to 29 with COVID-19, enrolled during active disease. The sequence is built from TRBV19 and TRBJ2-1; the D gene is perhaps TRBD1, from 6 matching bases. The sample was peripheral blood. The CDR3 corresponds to CASSIVQGYNEQFF. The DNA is TGTGCCAGTAGTATCGTACAGGGCTACAATGAGCAGTTCTTC. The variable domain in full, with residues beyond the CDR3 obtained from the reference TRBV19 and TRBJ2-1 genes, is DGGITQSPKYLFRKEGQNVTLSCEQNLNHDAMYWYRQDPGQGLRLIYYSQIVNDFQKGDIAEGYSVSREKKESFPLTVTSAQKNPTAFYLCASSIVQGYNEQFFGPGTRLTVL.